This T cell receptor beta chain was retrieved from a study of T cell repertoires in cytomegalovirus infection. Study at large: Based on public TCR beta signatures, there were indications of CMV infection and of a matching HLA type. The study, taken as a whole, reports: CMV-specific TCR beta clonotypes restricted by HLA-C dominated the ex vivo response.

TCRdb reanalysed the reads using MiXCR and keeps one entry per CDR3 protein. This table has around 430,000 distinct CDR3 sequences, more than 40% appearing once. The germline gives CDR1 MDHEN, CDR2 SYDVKM. The length of the CDR3 is 15 residues. The ends were cut back, 7 bases at V and 0 bases at J, with 10 bases in the middle. Notes on this clonotype: Its antigen is not identified.

The chain recombines TRBV28 with TRBJ2-6; D remains ambiguous. This TCR came from a human donor in good health (CMV status not recorded). Some clones in this sample may be carry-over from other donors' samples. This sample comprised cultured PBMCs, obtained from culture after CMV antigen stimulation. The CDR3, as DNA: TGTGCCAGCACTGGGTCGTCCTCTGGGGCCAACGTCCTGACTTTC. This encodes CASTGSSSGANVLTF.